This TCR beta chain was captured in a study of CDR3 diversity in severe acne. The CDR3 has 14 residues. Germline V lookup: CDR1 SGHRS, CDR2 YFSETQ. Germline trimming cut 4 bases from V and 3 bases from J; bases unmatched to any gene: 5. TCRdb reprocessed the PCR reads via MiXCR and lists one record per CDR3 protein. The profile covers over 70,000 distinct CDR3 sequences, with around 50% appearing a single time and roughly an eighth taken by the ten largest. This clonotype was detected many times. The TCR sequence derives from a male donor in good health, without acne. Input material: blood. The chain joins TRBV5-1 to TRBJ2-7; 9 bases fit TRBD1. The DNA of the CDR3 is TGCGCCAGCAGCCCCAGGACAGGGGTCTACGAGCAGTACTTC. This encodes CASSPRTGVYEQYF.